The present TCR beta chain was sequenced within a study of cytomegalovirus exposure and HLA in healthy donors. Study-level points and caveats: In an earlier analysis, in about 530 donors, most V segments appeared productive either ~87% or ~30% of the time.

PCR involved 60 Vbeta and 13 Jbeta primers. Profiling relied on immunoSEQ multiplex PCR, and the TCRdb table lists in-frame clones only, not all of them. The table shows about 69,000 clones, with roughly three quarters occurring only once. Germline CDR1 and CDR2: LNHDA and SQIVND (reference sequence). V was cut by 3 bases and J by 1 base, with 10 bases left in between. The CDR3 runs 15 residues. On this clone itself: Its cognate antigen is unknown.

The sample comprised PBMCs. The chain uses TRBV19 and TRBJ2-1; a possible D gene is TRBD2 (6 bases). This TCR was sampled from a man between 18 and 35 years old in good health and CMV-seronegative. The CDR3 coding sequence is TGTGCCAGTAGTATCGGGCGGGGATCCTACAATGAGCAGTTCTTC. Its protein is CASSIGRGSYNEQFF. Supplemented by reference TRBV19 and TRBJ2-1, the full variable domain reads DGGITQSPKYLFRKEGQNVTLSCEQNLNHDAMYWYRQDPGQGLRLIYYSQIVNDFQKGDIAEGYSVSREKKESFPLTVTSAQKNPTAFYLCASSIGRGSYNEQFFGPGTRLTVL.